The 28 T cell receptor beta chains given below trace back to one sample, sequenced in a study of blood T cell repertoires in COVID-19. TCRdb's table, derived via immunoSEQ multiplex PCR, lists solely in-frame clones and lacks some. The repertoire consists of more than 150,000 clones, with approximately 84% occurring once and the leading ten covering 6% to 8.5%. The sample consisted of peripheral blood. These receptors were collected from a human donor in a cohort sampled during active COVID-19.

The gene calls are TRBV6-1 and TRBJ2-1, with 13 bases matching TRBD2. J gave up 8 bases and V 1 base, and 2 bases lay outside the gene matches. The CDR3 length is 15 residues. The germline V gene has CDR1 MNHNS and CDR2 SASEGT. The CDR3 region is CASSEGLAGGYEQFF. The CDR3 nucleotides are TGTGCCAGCAGTGAAGGACTAGCGGGGGGTTATGAGCAGTTCTTC.

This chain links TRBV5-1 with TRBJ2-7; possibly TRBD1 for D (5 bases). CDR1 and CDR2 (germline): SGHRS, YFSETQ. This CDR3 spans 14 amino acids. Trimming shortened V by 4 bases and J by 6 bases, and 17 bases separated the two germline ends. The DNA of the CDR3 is TGCGCCAGCAGCCTCGGCCAGGGTGCTACCGAGCAGTACTTC. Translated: CASSLGQGATEQYF. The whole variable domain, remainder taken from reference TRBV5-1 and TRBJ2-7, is KAGVTQTPRYLIKTRGQQVTLSCSPISGHRSVSWYQQTPGQGLQFLFEYFSETQRNKGNFPGRFSGRQFSNSRSEMNVSTLELGDSALYLCASSLGQGATEQYFGPGTRLTVT.

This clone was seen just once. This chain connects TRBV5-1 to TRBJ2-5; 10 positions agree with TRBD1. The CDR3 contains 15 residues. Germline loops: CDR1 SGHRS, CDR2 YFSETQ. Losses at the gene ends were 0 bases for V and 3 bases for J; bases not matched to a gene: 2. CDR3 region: CASSLVGTGEETQYF. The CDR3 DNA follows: TGCGCCAGCAGCTTGGTGGGGACAGGGGAAGAGACCCAGTACTTC.

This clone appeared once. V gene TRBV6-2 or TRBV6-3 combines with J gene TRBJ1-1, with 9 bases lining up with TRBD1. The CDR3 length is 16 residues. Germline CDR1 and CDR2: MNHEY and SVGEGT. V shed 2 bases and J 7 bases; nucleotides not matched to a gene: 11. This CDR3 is CASSYGNRGRGLEAFF. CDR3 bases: TGTGCCAGCAGTTACGGAAACAGGGGGCGCGGACTTGAAGCTTTCTTT.

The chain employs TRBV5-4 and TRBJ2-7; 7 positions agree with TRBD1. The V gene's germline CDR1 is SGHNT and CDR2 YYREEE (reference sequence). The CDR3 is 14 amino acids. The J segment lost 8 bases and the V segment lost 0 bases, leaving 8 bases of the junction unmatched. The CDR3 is CASSLAVTGSQQYF. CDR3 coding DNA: TGTGCCAGCAGCTTGGCAGTGACAGGGTCTCAGCAGTACTTC.

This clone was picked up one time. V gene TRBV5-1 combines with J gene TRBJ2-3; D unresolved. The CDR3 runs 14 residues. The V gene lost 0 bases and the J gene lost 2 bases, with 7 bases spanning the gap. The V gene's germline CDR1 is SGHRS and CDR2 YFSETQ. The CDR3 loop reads CASSLVPVTDTQYF. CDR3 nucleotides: TGCGCCAGCAGCTTGGTTCCAGTCACAGATACGCAGTATTTT.

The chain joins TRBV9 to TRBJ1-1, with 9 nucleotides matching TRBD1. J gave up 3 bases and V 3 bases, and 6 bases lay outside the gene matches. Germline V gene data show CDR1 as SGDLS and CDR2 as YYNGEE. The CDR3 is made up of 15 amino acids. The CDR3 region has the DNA TGTGCCAGCAGCGATGACAGGGGGGCTCACACTGAAGCTTTCTTT. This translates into CASSDDRGAHTEAFF.

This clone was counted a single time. The CDR3 sequence: CASSPLGGAEAFF. The DNA of the CDR3 is TGTGCCAGCAGCCCCTTAGGTGGAGCTGAAGCTTTCTTT. The V call is TRBV6-5, the J call TRBJ1-1; D not certain. Per germline, CDR1 MNHEY and CDR2 SVGAGI. The CDR3 has 13 residues. Trimming took 6 bases from V and 6 from J, leaving 14 bases between them.

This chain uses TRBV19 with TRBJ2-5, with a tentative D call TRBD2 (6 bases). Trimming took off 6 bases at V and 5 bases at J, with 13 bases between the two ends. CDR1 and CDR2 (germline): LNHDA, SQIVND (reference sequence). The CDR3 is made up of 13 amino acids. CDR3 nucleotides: TGTGCCAGTAGCGGGGGAAGTGGGGAGACCCAGTACTTC. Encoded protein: CASSGGSGETQYF.

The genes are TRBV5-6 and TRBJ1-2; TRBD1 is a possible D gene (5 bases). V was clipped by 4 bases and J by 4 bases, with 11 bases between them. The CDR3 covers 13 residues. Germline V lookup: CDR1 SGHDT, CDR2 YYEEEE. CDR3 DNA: TGTGCCAGCAGCCAGACAGCAACCTATGGCTACACCTTC. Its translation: CASSQTATYGYTF.

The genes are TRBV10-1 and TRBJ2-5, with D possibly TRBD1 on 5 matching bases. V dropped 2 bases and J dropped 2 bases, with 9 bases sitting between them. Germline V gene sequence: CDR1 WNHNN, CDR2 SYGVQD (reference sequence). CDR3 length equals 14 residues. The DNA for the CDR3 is TGCGCCAGCAGTGAGGGGGCAGCTCAAGAGACCCAGTACTTC. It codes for CASSEGAAQETQYF.

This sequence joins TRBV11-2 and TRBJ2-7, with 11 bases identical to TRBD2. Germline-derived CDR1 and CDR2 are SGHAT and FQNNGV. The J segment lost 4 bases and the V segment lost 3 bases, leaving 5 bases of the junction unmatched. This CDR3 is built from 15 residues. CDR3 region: CASSLITSGGYEQYF. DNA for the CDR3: TGTGCCAGCAGCTTGATCACTAGCGGGGGTTACGAGCAGTACTTC.

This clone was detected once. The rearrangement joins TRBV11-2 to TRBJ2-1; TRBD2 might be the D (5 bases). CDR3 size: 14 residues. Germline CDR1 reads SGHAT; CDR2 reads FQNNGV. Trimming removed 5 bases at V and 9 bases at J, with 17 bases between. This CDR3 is CASSPAVPRGEQFF. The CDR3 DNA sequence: TGTGCCAGCAGCCCCGCGGTCCCCCGGGGTGAGCAGTTCTTC.

CDR3 protein: CASNNQGASEAFF. The CDR3 nucleotides read TGCGCCAGCAACAACCAGGGGGCGAGCGAAGCTTTCTTT. V gene TRBV10-1 combines with J gene TRBJ1-1; 8 bases fit TRBD1. The J segment lost 8 bases and the V segment lost 7 bases, leaving 9 bases of the junction unmatched. The CDR3 length is 13 residues. Germline V gene data show CDR1 as WNHNN and CDR2 as SYGVQD (reference sequence).

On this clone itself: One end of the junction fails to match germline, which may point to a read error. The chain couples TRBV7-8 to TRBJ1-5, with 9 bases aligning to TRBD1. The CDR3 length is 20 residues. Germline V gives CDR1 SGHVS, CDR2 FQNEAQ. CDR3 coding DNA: TGTGCCAGCAGCTCTTACGCCGGGACAGGGCGGGTGATAAGCAATCAGTCCCAGCATTTT. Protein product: CASSSYAGTGRVISNQSQHF.

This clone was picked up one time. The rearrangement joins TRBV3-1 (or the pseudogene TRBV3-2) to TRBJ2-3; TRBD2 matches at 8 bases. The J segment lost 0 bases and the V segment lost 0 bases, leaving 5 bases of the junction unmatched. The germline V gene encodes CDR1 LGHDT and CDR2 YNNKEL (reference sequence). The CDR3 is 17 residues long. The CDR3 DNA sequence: TGTGCCAGCAGCCAAGAAATGCGGGGGGTTAGCACAGATACGCAGTATTTT. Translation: CASSQEMRGVSTDTQYF.

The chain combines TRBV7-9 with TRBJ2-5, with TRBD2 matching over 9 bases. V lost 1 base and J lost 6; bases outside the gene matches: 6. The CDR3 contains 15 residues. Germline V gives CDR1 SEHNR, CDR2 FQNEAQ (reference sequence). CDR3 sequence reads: CASSLGGSGGKTQYF. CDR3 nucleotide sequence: TGTGCCAGCAGCTTAGGCGGTAGCGGGGGTAAGACCCAGTACTTC.

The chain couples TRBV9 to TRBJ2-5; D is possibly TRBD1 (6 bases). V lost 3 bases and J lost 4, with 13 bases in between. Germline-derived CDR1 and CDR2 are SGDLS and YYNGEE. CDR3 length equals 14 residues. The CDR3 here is CASSGPGAGETQYF. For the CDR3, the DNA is TGTGCCAGCAGCGGGCCAGGGGCGGGAGAGACCCAGTACTTC.

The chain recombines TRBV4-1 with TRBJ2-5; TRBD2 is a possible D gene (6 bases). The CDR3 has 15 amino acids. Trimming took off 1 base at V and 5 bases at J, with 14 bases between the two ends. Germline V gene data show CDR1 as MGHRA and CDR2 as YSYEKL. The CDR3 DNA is TGCGCCAGCAGCCAAGCCTCCCGGGGGTTGGAGACCCAGTACTTC. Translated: CASSQASRGLETQYF.

CDR3 DNA sequence: TGTGCCACCAGCAGAGGGGAAGGAGGCAAGGGTGGGCAGTTCTTC. This encodes CATSRGEGGKGGQFF. The chain carries TRBV15 and TRBJ2-1; maybe TRBD2 (5 bases). CDR3 length: 15 amino acids. V gave up 1 base and J gave up 12 bases, with 19 bases separating them. The germline V gene encodes CDR1 LNHNV and CDR2 YYDKDF (reference sequence).

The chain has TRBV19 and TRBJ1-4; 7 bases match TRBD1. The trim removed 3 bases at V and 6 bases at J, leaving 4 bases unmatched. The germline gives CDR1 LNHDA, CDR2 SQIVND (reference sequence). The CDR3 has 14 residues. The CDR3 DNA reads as TGTGCCAGTAGTATTGGCGGGACAGATGAAAAACTGTTTTTT. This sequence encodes CASSIGGTDEKLFF.

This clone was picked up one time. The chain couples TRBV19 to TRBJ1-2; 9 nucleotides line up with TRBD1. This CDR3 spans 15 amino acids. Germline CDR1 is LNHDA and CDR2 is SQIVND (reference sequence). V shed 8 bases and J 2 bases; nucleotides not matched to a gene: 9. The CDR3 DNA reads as TGTGCCAGTCAGATATACAGGGGGCAGAACTATGGCTACACCTTC. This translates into CASQIYRGQNYGYTF.

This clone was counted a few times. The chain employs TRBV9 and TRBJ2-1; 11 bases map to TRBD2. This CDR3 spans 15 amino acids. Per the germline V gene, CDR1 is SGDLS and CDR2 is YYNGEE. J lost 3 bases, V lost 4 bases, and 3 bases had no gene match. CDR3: CASSKTSGDYNEQFF. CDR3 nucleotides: TGTGCCAGCAGCAAGACTAGCGGGGACTACAATGAGCAGTTCTTC.

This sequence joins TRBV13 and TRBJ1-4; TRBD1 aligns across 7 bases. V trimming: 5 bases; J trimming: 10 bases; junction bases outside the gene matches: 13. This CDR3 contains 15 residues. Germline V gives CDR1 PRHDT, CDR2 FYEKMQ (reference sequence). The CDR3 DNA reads TGTGCCAGCAGCACCCGGGACAGTCGGGGGGGAAAACTGTTTTTT. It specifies CASSTRDSRGGKLFF.

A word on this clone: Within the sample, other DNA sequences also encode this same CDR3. For the CDR3, the DNA is TGTGCCAGCTCACCCTTGGACAGGGGAGGCACTGAAGCTTTCTTT. It encodes CASSPLDRGGTEAFF. The V gene is TRBV18, the J gene TRBJ1-1, with 9 positions matching TRBD1. V shed 3 bases, J shed 4 bases, and the junction held 6 bases outside the gene matches. The CDR3 contains 15 residues. Germline-derived CDR1 and CDR2 are KGHSH and LQKENI.

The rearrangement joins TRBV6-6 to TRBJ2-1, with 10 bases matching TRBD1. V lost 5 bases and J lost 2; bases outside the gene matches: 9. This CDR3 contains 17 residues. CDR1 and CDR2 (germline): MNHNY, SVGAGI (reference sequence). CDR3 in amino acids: CASSPGGQGGAYNEQFF. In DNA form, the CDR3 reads TGTGCCAGCAGTCCAGGCGGACAGGGGGGGGCCTACAATGAGCAGTTCTTC.

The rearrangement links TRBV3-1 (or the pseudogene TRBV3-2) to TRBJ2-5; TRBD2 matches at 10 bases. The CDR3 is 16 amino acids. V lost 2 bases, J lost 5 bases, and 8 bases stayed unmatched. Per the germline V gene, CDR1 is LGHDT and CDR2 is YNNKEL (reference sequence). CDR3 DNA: TGTGCCAGCAGCCAACCGATAGCGGGGGGCGGGGAGACCCAGTACTTC. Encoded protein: CASSQPIAGGGETQYF.

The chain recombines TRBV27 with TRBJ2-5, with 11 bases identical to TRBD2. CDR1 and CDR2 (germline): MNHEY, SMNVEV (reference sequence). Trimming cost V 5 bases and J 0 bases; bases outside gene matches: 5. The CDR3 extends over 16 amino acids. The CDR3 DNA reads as TGTGCCAGCAGTGTGCTAGCGGGGGGCCACCAAGAGACCCAGTACTTC. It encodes CASSVLAGGHQETQYF.